The 20 T cell receptor beta chains below were found in one sample sequenced in a study of regulatory T cells in long-lasting Graves disease. The time point was: persistent/refractory GD, antithyroid drugs over 5 years with positive TRAb. RNA from PBMCs was the source of the TCR library. According to the study, TCR beta libraries were built with iRepertoire HTBI primers and CDR3-region Arm-PCR. TCRdb analysed the multiplex PCR reads with MiXCR anew, one entry per CDR3 protein. Here the sample spans hundreds of thousands of distinct CDR3 sequences, 20% to 25% being singletons. Here the sequenced sample was peripheral blood mononuclear cells (PBMCs), taken when the disease was refractory, from a patient treated with antithyroid drugs. Source of these receptors: a female donor with Graves disease.

This clonotype was counted only a few times. The rearrangement joins TRBV20-1 to TRBJ2-2; D gene uncertain. Germline V gene data show CDR1 as DFQATT and CDR2 as SNEGSKA (reference sequence). The CDR3 has 14 amino acids. The V end was cut by 4 bases, the J end by 3 bases, with 12 bases between. The CDR3 is CSATFGWDTGELFF. For the CDR3, the DNA is TGCAGTGCTACCTTCGGATGGGACACCGGGGAGCTGTTTTTT.

V is TRBV5-1 and J is TRBJ2-5; 12 bases map to TRBD2. Trimming at V came to 0 bases and at J to 1 base, leaving 4 bases not matched to a gene. The germline CDR1 and CDR2 sequences are SGHRS and YFSETQ. The CDR3 is 17 amino acids. The CDR3 region is CASSLGVLAGGQETQYF. CDR3 coding DNA: TGCGCCAGCAGCTTGGGGGTACTAGCGGGGGGCCAAGAGACCCAGTACTTC.

This clonotype was detected many times. V gene TRBV6-1 combines with J gene TRBJ2-7; 10 positions agree with TRBD1. There are 16 residues in the CDR3. V gave up 6 bases and J gave up 4 bases; unmatched junction bases: 12. Germline V gives CDR1 MNHNS, CDR2 SASEGT. CDR3 region: CASRASYGQGGYEQYF. The CDR3 nucleotides read TGTGCCAGCAGGGCCTCCTATGGACAGGGGGGGTACGAGCAGTACTTC.

V gene TRBV7-9 combines with J gene TRBJ2-7; D is unclear. The V and J ends lost 6 bases and 6 bases respectively, with 9 bases between them. Germline V gene data show CDR1 as SEHNR and CDR2 as FQNEAQ (reference sequence). The CDR3 consists of 11 residues. CDR3 bases: TGTGCCAGCAGTTCCGGGCCCGAGCAGTACTTC. It encodes CASSSGPEQYF. Based on the CDR3 plus reference TRBV7-9 and TRBJ2-7, the full variable domain is DTGVSQNPRHKITKRGQNVTFRCDPISEHNRLYWYRQTLGQGPEFLTYFQNEAQLEKSRLLSDRFSAERPKGSFSTLEIQRTEQGDSAMYLCASSSGPEQYFGPGTRLTVT.

This clonotype came up a few times. The chain combines TRBV6-2 or TRBV6-3 with TRBJ1-1, with TRBD1 matching over 8 bases. This CDR3 spans 17 amino acids. V lost 0 bases, J lost 4 bases, and 10 bases stayed unmatched. CDR1 and CDR2 from the germline V gene are MNHEY and SVGEGT. The CDR3 is CASSYSPGGAGGTEAFF. Here the CDR3 DNA reads TGTGCCAGCAGTTACTCACCAGGGGGCGCGGGGGGCACTGAAGCTTTCTTT.

The chain recombines TRBV19 with TRBJ2-7; D may be TRBD1 (6 bases). V lost 0 bases to trimming and J lost 6 bases, with 9 bases between them. Germline loops: CDR1 LNHDA, CDR2 SQIVND (reference sequence). The CDR3 is 13 residues long. The CDR3 DNA reads TGTGCCAGTAGTATAGATTGGGGGCGCGAGCAGTACTTC. Translation gives CASSIDWGREQYF.

CDR3 nucleotide sequence: TGTGCCAGCAGACCCGGACAGGGACAATCTTCGAGCAATCAGCCCCAGCATTTT. Translated: CASRPGQGQSSSNQPQHF. The chain is built from TRBV12-3 or TRBV12-4 and TRBJ1-5; 8 bases agree with TRBD1. After removal of 6 bases from V and 1 base from J, the junction contained 14 bases not matched to a gene. This CDR3 has 18 residues.

Only a few counts were recorded for this clonotype. No conserved phenylalanine or tryptophan is present at the end of the CDR3, so a read error is the likely explanation. This chain connects TRBV6-5 to TRBJ1-1; possible D gene TRBD1, 5 bases. V lost 4 bases and J 0 bases, leaving 15 bases between the germline ends. Per the germline V gene, CDR1 is MNHEY and CDR2 is SVGAGI. The CDR3 has 16 amino acids. CDR3 sequence: CASSSPERGVNTEAFL. CDR3 DNA sequence: TGTGCCAGCAGTTCCCCGGAACGAGGGGTGAACACTGAAGCTTTCCTT.

This clonotype was counted between two and nine times. The rearrangement joins TRBV20-1 to TRBJ1-1; D is perhaps TRBD1 (5 bases). Looked up from germline, CDR1 is DFQATT and CDR2 is SNEGSKA (reference sequence). This CDR3 region has 15 residues. Trimming took off 5 bases at V and 2 bases at J, with 18 bases between the two ends. In nucleotides, the CDR3 is TGCAGTGCTCTCGGGCCCCATCAGGGAAACACTGAAGCTTTCTTT. This codes for CSALGPHQGNTEAFF.

The V call is TRBV7-9, the J call TRBJ1-6, with D possibly matching TRBD1 (5 bases). V was shortened by 5 bases and J by 7 bases, with 21 bases between the two germline ends. The CDR3 extends over 17 amino acids. Looked up from germline, CDR1 is SEHNR and CDR2 is FQNEAQ (reference sequence). The CDR3 region is CASSLPVNRGTNSPLHF. Written as DNA, the CDR3 is TGTGCCAGCAGCCTCCCCGTCAACCGGGGGACCAATTCACCCCTCCACTTT.

This chain connects TRBV19 to TRBJ1-1; D might be TRBD1 (5 bases). Germline CDR1 LNHDA, CDR2 SQIVND (reference sequence). The CDR3 has 14 residues. V was shortened by 5 bases and J by 0 bases, with 10 bases between the two germline ends. The CDR3 DNA reads TGTGCCAGTAGTTCCGCAGGGATGAACACTGAAGCTTTCTTT. It translates to CASSSAGMNTEAFF. Based on the CDR3 plus reference TRBV19 and TRBJ1-1, the full variable domain is DGGITQSPKYLFRKEGQNVTLSCEQNLNHDAMYWYRQDPGQGLRLIYYSQIVNDFQKGDIAEGYSVSREKKESFPLTVTSAQKNPTAFYLCASSSAGMNTEAFFGQGTRLTVV.

This clonotype was seen more than once but under ten times. The J gene is TRBJ2-5, the V gene TRBV20-1; D ambiguous. The V and J ends lost 1 base and 5 bases respectively, with 8 bases between them. Germline CDR1 DFQATT, CDR2 SNEGSKA (reference sequence). This CDR3 is 12 amino acids long. The CDR3, as DNA: TGCAGTGCTAGAGGCTCTGAGGAGACCCAGTACTTC. It codes for CSARGSEETQYF.

The genes are TRBV4-2 and TRBJ1-4; TRBD1 might be the D (5 bases). Trimming left V 3 bases short and J 0 bases short, with 11 bases between. CDR1 LGHNA and CDR2 YNFKEQ come from the germline V gene. The CDR3 loop spans 16 amino acids. The CDR3 region has the DNA TGTGCCAGCAGCCAGGGGACCGGTGCAACTAATGAAAAACTGTTTTTT. Translation: CASSQGTGATNEKLFF.

This clonotype has a count of ten or more. The chain couples TRBV28 to TRBJ2-7, with D possibly being TRBD1 or TRBD2 (6 bases each). Looked up from germline, CDR1 is MDHEN and CDR2 is SYDVKM. There are 15 residues in the CDR3. Trimming took off 6 bases at V and 4 bases at J, with 19 bases between the two ends. The CDR3 is CASSTLSGAGYEQYF. CDR3 DNA sequence: TGTGCCAGCAGCACTCTGTCGGGGGCAGGTTACGAGCAGTACTTC.

This clonotype was detected only a few times. The chain uses TRBV7-2 and TRBJ2-1, with a possible D match to TRBD1 (5 bases). This CDR3 contains 15 residues. V dropped 5 bases and J dropped 0 bases, with 11 bases sitting between them. From germline, CDR1 is SGHTA and CDR2 FQGNSA. CDR3 sequence (DNA): TGTGCCAGCAGCGCCGACACAGGCTCCTACAATGAGCAGTTCTTC. Translated: CASSADTGSYNEQFF.

This clonotype has ten or more counts. The rearrangement joins TRBV28 to TRBJ1-2; D remains unclear. Trimming cost V 4 bases and J 4 bases, with 19 bases left between them. Germline-derived CDR1 and CDR2 are MDHEN and SYDVKM. CDR3 length: 16 amino acids. The CDR3 sequence: CASSSSAGRESYGYTF. In DNA form, the CDR3 reads TGTGCCAGCAGTTCCTCGGCTGGACGGGAGTCCTATGGCTACACCTTC.

The chain has TRBV7-9 and TRBJ1-4; D is ambiguous. CDR3 length equals 16 residues. V was trimmed by 5 bases and J by 3 bases, leaving 16 bases between them. Germline V gives CDR1 SEHNR, CDR2 FQNEAQ (reference sequence). CDR3 protein: CASSPPREGSNEKLFF. The CDR3 DNA sequence: TGTGCCAGCAGCCCACCGAGGGAGGGATCTAATGAAAAACTGTTTTTT. The whole variable domain, filled in from reference TRBV7-9 and TRBJ1-4, reads DTGVSQNPRHKITKRGQNVTFRCDPISEHNRLYWYRQTLGQGPEFLTYFQNEAQLEKSRLLSDRFSAERPKGSFSTLEIQRTEQGDSAMYLCASSPPREGSNEKLFFGSGTQLSVL.

V and J are TRBV12-3 or TRBV12-4 and TRBJ1-6, with D unclear. The V gene lost 6 bases and the J gene lost 7 bases, with 7 bases spanning the gap. The length of the CDR3 is 12 residues. As DNA, the CDR3 is TGTGCCAGCAGCCCGACCAATTCACCCCTCCACTTT. This encodes CASSPTNSPLHF.

The rearrangement joins TRBV3-1 to TRBJ1-5; D perhaps matches TRBD1 (5 bases). Deletions cut 3 bases from V and 5 bases from J, with 11 bases between. The CDR3 consists of 14 residues. Germline CDR1 is LGHDT and CDR2 is YNNKEL (reference sequence). The CDR3 DNA is TGTGCCAGCAGCCAGGGGGTGTGGGATCAGCCCCAGCATTTT. As protein: CASSQGVWDQPQHF. Drawing the rest from reference TRBV3-1 and TRBJ1-5, the complete variable domain is DTAVSQTPKYLVTQMGNDKSIKCEQNLGHDTMYWYKQDSKKFLKIMFSYNNKELIINETVPNRFSPKSPDKAHLNLHINSLELGDSAVYFCASSQGVWDQPQHFGDGTRLSIL.

The table lists this clonotype with many counts. This chain joins TRBV12-3 or TRBV12-4 and TRBJ2-5; D is tentatively TRBD1 or TRBD2 (6 bases each). Trimming took 6 bases from V and 0 from J, leaving 14 bases between them. This CDR3 contains 15 residues. CDR3 bases: TGTGCCAGCAGCGATGGGGGGCTGTACCAAGAGACCCAGTACTTC. Translation: CASSDGGLYQETQYF.